This TCR beta chain was sequenced during a study of beta chain features in type 1 diabetes. Germline lookup yields CDR1 MDHEN and CDR2 SYDVKM. The ends were cut back, 7 bases at V and 3 bases at J, with 13 bases in the middle. This CDR3 is 14 amino acids long. Reverse transcribing all isolated RNA meant expressed TCRB transcripts were sequenced. TCRdb's copy holds only in-frame clones and misses some; the assay was immunoSEQ multiplex PCR. The table lists under 550,000 clones, roughly 11% of them singletons. The sequencing input was naive CD4+ T cells from blood. The sequence was obtained from a woman in her late teens or twenties in good health. This chain links TRBV28 with TRBJ2-4; no firm D call. The CDR3 region is CASNKIWGKNIQYF. Here the CDR3 DNA reads TGTGCCAGCAACAAGATATGGGGCAAAAACATTCAGTACTTC.